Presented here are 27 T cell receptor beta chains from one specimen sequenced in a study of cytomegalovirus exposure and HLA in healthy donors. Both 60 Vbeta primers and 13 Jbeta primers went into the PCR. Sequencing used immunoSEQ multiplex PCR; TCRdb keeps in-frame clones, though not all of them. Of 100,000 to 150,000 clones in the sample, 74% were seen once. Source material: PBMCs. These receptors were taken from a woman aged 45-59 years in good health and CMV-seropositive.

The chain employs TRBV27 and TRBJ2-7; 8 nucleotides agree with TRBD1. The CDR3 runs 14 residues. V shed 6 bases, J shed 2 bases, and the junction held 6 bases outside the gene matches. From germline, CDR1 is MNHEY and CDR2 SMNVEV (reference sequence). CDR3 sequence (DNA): TGTGCCAGCAGACCTCAGGGGGCAACCTACGAGCAGTACTTC. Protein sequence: CASRPQGATYEQYF.

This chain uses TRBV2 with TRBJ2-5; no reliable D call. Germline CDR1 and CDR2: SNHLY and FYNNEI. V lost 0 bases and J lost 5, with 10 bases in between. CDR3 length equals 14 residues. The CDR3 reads CASSEAAGWETQYF. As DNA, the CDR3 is TGTGCCAGCAGTGAAGCTGCAGGTTGGGAGACCCAGTACTTC.

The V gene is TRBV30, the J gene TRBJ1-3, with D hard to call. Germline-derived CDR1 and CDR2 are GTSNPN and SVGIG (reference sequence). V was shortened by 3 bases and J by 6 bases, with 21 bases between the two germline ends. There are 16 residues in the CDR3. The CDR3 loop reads CAWRPLTQRPVNTIYF. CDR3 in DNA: TGTGCCTGGAGACCACTTACCCAGCGGCCCGTAAACACCATATATTTT.

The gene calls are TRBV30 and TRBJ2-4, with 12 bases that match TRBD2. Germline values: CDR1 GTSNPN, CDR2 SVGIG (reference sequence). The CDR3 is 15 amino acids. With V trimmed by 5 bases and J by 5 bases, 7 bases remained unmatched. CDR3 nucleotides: TGTGCCTGGCCTAGCGGGGGGGCCTTTGAAAACATTCAGTACTTC. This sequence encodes CAWPSGGAFENIQYF.

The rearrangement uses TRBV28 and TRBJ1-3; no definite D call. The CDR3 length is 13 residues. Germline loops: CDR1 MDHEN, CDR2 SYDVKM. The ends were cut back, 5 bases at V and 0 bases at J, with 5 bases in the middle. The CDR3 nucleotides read TGTGCCAGCAGTCTAACCTCTGGAAACACCATATATTTT. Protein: CASSLTSGNTIYF.

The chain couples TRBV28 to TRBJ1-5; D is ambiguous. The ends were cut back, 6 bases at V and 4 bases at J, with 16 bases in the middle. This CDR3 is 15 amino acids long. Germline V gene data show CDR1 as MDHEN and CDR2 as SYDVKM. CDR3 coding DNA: TGTGCCAGCAGGGGTTTGGGGAGAGGTAATCAGCCCCAGCATTTT. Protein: CASRGLGRGNQPQHF.

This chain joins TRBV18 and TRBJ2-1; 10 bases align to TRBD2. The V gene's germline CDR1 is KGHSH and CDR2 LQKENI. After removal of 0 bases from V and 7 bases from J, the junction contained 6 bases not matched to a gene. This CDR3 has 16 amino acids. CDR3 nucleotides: TGTGCCAGCTCACCACCGGGAGCGGGGGGGCTGAATGAGCAGTTCTTC. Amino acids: CASSPPGAGGLNEQFF.

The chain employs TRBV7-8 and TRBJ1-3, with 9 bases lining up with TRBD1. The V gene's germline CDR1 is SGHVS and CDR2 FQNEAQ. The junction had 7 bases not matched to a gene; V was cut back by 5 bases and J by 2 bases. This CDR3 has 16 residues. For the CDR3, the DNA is TGTGCCAGCAGCCTCGGGACAGGGTATACTGGAAACACCATATATTTT. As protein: CASSLGTGYTGNTIYF.

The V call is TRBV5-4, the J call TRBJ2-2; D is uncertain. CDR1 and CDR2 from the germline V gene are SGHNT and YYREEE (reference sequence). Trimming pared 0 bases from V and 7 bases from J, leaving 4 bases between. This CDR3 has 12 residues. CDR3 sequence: CASSLELGELFF. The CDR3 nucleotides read TGTGCCAGCAGCTTGGAACTCGGGGAGCTGTTTTTT.

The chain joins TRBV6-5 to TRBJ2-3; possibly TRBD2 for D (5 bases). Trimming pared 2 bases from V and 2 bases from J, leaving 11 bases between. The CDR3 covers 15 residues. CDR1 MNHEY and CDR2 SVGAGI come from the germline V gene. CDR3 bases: TGTGCCAGCAGTTACGGGGAGAGTCCCACAGATACGCAGTATTTT. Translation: CASSYGESPTDTQYF.

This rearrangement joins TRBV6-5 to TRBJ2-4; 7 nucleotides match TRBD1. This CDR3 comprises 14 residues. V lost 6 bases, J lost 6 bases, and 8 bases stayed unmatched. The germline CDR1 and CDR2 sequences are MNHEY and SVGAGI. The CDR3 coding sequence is TGTGCCAGCAGAACGACAGGGTCGGTAAACATTCAGTACTTC. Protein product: CASRTTGSVNIQYF.

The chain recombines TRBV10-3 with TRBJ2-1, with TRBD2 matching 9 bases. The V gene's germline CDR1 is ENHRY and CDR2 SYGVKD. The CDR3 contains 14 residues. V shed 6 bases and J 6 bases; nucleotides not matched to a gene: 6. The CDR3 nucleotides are TGTGCCATCAGGGCTAGCGGGGATCGCAATGAGCAGTTCTTC. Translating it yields CAIRASGDRNEQFF.

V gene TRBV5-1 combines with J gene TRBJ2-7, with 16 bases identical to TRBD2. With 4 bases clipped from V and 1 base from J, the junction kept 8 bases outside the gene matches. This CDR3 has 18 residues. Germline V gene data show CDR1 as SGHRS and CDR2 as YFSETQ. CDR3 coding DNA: TGCGCCAGCAGCCCGGGACTAGCGGGGGGGAGTTATTCCTACGAGCAGTACTTC. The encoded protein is CASSPGLAGGSYSYEQYF. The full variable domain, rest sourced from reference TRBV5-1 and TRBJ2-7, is KAGVTQTPRYLIKTRGQQVTLSCSPISGHRSVSWYQQTPGQGLQFLFEYFSETQRNKGNFPGRFSGRQFSNSRSEMNVSTLELGDSALYLCASSPGLAGGSYSYEQYFGPGTRLTVT.

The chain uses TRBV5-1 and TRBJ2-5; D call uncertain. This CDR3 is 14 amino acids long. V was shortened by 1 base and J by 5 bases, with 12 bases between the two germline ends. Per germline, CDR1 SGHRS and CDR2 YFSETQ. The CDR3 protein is CASSLYSLWETQYF. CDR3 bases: TGCGCCAGCAGCTTGTACAGCCTATGGGAGACCCAGTACTTC. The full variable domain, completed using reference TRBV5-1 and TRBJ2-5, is KAGVTQTPRYLIKTRGQQVTLSCSPISGHRSVSWYQQTPGQGLQFLFEYFSETQRNKGNFPGRFSGRQFSNSRSEMNVSTLELGDSALYLCASSLYSLWETQYFGPGTRLLVL.

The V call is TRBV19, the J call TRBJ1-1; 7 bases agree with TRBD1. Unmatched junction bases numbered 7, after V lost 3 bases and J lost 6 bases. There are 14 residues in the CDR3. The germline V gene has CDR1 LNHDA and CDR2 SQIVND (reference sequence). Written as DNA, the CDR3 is TGTGCCAGTAGTATCCTTGACAGGGCCGCTGAAGCTTTCTTT. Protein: CASSILDRAAEAFF.

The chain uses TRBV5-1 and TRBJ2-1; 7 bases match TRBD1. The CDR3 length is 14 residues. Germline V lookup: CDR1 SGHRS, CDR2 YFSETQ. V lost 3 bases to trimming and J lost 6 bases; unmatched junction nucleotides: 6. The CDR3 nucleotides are TGCGCCAGCAGCTCGACAGGGATTAGCAATGAGCAGTTCTTC. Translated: CASSSTGISNEQFF.

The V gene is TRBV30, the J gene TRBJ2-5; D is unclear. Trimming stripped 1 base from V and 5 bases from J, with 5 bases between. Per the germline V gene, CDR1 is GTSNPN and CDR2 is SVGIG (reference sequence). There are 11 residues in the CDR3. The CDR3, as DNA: TGTGCCTGGAGTGATCAGGAGACCCAGTACTTC. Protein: CAWSDQETQYF.

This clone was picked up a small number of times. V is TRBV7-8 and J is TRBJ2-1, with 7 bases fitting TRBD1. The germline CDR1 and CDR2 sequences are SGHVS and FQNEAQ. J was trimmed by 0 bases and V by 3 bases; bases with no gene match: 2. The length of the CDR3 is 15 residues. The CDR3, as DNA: TGTGCCAGCAGCTTCCGGGACAGCTCCTACAATGAGCAGTTCTTC. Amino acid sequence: CASSFRDSSYNEQFF.

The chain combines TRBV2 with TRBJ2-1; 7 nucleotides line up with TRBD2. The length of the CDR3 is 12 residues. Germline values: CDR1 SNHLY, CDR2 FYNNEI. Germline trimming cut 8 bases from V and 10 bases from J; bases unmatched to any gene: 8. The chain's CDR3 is CASRRSGDEQFF. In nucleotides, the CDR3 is TGTGCCAGCCGAAGGAGCGGGGACGAGCAGTTCTTC. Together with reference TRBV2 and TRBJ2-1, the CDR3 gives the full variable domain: EPEVTQTPSHQVTQMGQEVILRCVPISNHLYFYWYRQILGQKVEFLVSFYNNEISEKSEIFDDQFSVERPDGSNFTLKIRSTKLEDSAMYFCASRRSGDEQFFGPGTRLTVL.

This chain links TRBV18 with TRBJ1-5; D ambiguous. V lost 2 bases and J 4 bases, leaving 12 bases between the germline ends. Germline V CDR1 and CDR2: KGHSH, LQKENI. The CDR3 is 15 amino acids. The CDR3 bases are TGTGCCAGCTCACCATACTTACAGCCAAATCAGCCCCAGCATTTT. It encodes CASSPYLQPNQPQHF.

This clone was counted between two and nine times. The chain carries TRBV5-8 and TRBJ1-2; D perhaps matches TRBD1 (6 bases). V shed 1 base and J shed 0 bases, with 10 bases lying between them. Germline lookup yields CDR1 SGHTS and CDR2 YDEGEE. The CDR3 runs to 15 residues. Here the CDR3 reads CASSLPPGANYGYTF. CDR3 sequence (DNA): TGTGCCAGCAGCTTGCCCCCAGGGGCTAACTATGGCTACACCTTC.

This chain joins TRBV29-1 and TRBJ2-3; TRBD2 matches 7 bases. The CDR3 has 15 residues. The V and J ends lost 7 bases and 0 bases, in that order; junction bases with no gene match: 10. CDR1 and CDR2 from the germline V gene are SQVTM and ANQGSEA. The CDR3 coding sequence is TGCAGCGGCTGGGAGGGACGGAGAAGCACAGATACGCAGTATTTT. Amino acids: CSGWEGRRSTDTQYF.

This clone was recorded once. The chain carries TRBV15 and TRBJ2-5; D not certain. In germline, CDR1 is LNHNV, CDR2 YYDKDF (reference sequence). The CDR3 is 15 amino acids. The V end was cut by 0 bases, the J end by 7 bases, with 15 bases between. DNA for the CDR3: TGTGCCACCAGCAGAGATCTAGGAGATGGAAGGACCCAGTACTTC. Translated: CATSRDLGDGRTQYF.

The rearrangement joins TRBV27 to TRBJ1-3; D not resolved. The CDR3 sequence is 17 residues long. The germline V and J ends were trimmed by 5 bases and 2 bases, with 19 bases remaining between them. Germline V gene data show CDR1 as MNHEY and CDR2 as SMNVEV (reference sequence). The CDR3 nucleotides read TGTGCCAGCAGTCAATATTACCTGGGCGCAACTGGAAACACCATATATTTT. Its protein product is CASSQYYLGATGNTIYF.

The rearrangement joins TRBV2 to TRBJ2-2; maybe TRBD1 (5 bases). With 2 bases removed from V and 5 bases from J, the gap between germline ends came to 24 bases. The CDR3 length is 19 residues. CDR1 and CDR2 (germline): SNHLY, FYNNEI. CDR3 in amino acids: CASSERWAGNKGRTGELFF. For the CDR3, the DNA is TGTGCCAGCAGTGAACGATGGGCAGGGAATAAAGGAAGAACCGGGGAGCTGTTTTTT. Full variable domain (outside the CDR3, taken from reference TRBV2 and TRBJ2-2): EPEVTQTPSHQVTQMGQEVILRCVPISNHLYFYWYRQILGQKVEFLVSFYNNEISEKSEIFDDQFSVERPDGSNFTLKIRSTKLEDSAMYFCASSERWAGNKGRTGELFFGEGSRLTVL.

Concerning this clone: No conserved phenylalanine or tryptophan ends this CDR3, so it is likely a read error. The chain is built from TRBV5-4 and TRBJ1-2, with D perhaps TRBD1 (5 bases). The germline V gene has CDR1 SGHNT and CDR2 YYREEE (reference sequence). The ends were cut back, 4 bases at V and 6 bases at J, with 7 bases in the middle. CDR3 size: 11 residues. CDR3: CASSNRNGYTL. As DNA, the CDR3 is TGTGCCAGCAGCAACAGGAATGGCTACACCCTC.

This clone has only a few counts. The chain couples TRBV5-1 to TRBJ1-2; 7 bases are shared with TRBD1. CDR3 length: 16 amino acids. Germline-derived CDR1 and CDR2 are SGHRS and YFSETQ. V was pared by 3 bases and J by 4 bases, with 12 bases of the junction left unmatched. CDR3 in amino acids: CASSSTGSFMGYGYTF. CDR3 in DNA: TGCGCCAGCAGCTCGACAGGGTCGTTTATGGGCTATGGCTACACCTTC.